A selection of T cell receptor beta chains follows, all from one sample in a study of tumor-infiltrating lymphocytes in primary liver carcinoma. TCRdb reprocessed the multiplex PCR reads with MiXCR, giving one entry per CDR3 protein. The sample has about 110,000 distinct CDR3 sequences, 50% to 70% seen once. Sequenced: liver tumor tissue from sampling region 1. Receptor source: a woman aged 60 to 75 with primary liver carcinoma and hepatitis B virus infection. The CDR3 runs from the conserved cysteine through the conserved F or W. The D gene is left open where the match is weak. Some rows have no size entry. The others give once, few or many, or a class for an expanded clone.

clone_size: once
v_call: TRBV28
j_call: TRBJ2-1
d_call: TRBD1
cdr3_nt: TGTGCCAGCAGTTCGACCCTCCGGGACAGGGGGCGGAATGAGCAGTTCTTC
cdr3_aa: CASSSTLRDRGRNEQFF

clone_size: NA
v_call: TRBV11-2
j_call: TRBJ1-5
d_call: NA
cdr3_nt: TGTGCCAGCAGCCCTACCGGACAGTGGTGGCCCCGGCATTTT
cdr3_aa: CASSPTGQWWPRHF

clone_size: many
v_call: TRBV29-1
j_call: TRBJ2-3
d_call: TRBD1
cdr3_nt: TGCAGCGCCTTACAGGGGGGAAGAGATACGCAGTATTTT
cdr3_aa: CSALQGGRDTQYF

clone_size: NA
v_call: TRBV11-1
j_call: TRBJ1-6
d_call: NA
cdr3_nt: TGTGCCAGCAGCCAAGCCGTACAGGGAAATAATTCACCCCCCCACTTT
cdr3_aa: CASSQAVQGNNSPPHF

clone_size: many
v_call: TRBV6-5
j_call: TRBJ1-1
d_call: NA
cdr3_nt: TGTGCCAGCACCGAACAGAGGGGGACTGAAGCTTTCTTT
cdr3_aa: CASTEQRGTEAFF

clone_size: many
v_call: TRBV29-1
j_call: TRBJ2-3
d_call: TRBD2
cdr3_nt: TGCAGCGCCGGACTAGCGGGGCTCACAGATACGCAGTATTTT
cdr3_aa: CSAGLAGLTDTQYF

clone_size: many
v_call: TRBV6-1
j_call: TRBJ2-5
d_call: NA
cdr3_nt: TGTGCCAGCAGTAAGGGACTCGGGCAACAGACCCAGTACTTC
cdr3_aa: CASSKGLGQQTQYF

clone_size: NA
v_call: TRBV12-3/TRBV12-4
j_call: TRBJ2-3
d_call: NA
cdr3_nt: TGTGCCAGCAGTTTAGATCGAGCAGATACGCCGTATTTT
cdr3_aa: CASSLDRADTPYF

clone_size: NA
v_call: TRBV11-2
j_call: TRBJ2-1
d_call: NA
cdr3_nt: TGTGCCAGCAGCTTGGGCCTGGGCCCCTACAATGTGCAGTTCTTC
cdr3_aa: CASSLGLGPYNVQFF

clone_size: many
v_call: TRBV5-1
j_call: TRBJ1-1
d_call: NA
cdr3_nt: TGCGCCAGCAGCTTGGGGCCAGGGGAGAGCACTGAAGCTTTCTTT
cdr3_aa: CASSLGPGESTEAFF

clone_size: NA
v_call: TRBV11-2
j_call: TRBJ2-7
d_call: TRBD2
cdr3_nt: TGTGCCAGCAGCCATCTAGCGGGAGCCGAACAGTACTTC
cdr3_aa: CASSHLAGAEQYF

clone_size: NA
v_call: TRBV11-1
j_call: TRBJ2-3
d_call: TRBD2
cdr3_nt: TGTGCCAGCAGCATCCCGGGAGGGCGAGTAGATACGCAGTATTTT
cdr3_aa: CASSIPGGRVDTQYF

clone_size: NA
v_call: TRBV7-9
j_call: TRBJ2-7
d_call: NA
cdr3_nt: TGTGCCAGCTGCTTAGCCTACGGGAACGAGCAGTACTTC
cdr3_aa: CASCLAYGNEQYF

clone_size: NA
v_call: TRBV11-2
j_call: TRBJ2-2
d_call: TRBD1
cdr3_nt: TGTGCCAGCAGTTTAGCACCACAGGGGGGTACCACCGGGGAGCTGTTTTTT
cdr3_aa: CASSLAPQGGTTGELFF

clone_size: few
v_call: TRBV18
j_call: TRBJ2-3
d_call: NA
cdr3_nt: TGTGCCAGCTCAAGTATACAGGGCCCAACAGATACGCAGTATTTT
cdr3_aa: CASSSIQGPTDTQYF

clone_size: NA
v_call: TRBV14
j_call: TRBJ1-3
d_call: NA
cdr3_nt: TGTGTCAGCAGCCCCGAATGGGGATCTGGAAACACCATATATTTT
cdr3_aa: CVSSPEWGSGNTIYF

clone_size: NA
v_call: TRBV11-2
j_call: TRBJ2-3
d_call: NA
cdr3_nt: TGTGCCAGCAGCCTTGGTACCTATGCGGTCACAGATACAGAGTATTTT
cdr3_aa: CASSLGTYAVTDTEYF

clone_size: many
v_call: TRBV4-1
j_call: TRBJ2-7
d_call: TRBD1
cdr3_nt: TGCGCCAGCAGCCAAGGGACAGGGGGGGAATACGAGCAGTACTTC
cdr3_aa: CASSQGTGGEYEQYF

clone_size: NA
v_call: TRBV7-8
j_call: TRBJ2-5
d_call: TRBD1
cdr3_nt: TGTACCAGCAACTTAGAGAGGGGGCGAGAGACCCAGTACTTC
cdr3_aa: CTSNLERGRETQYF

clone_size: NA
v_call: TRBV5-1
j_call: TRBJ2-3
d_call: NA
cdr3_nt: TGCGCCAGCAGCTGGGGCGGGACTGGGGATGGAGATACGCAGTATTTT
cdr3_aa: CASSWGGTGDGDTQYF

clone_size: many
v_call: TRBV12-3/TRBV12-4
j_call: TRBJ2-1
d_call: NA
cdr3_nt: TGTGCCAGCAGCGCCAGCCCCAATGAGCAGTTCTTC
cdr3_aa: CASSASPNEQFF

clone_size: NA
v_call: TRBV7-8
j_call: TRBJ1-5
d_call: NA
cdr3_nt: TGTGCCAGCAGCTTATCGGGACAAGTTGGCCAGCCTCAGCGTTTT
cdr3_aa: CASSLSGQVGQPQRF

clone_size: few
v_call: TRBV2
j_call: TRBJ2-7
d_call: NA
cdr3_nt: TGTGCCAGCCGGGACGAACTCTACGAGCAGTACTTC
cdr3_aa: CASRDELYEQYF

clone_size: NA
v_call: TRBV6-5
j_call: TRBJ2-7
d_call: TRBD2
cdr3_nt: TGTGCCAGCAGGCTAGCGGGAAAATACGAGCAGTACTTC
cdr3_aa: CASRLAGKYEQYF

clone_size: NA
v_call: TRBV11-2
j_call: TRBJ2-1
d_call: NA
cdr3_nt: TGTGCCAACAGCTTGCCGGGATTATGGGACAATGACCAATTCTTC
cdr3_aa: CANSLPGLWDNDQFF

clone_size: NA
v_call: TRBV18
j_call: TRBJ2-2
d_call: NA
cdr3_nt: TGTGCCAGCTCACCACCCCTAGCCCCTACCACCGGGGAGCTGTTTTTT
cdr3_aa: CASSPPLAPTTGELFF

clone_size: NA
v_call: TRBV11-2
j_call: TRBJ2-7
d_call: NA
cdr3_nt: TGTGCCAGCAGCTTAGCTAGTGAGAGCGAGCAGTACTTC
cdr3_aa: CASSLASESEQYF

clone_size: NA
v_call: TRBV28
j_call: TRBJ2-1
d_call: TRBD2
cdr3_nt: TGTGCCAGCAGTTTAGTGACTAGCGGGAGAGGTGAGCAGTTCTTC
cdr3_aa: CASSLVTSGRGEQFF

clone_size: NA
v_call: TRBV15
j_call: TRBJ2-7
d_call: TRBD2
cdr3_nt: TGTGCCACCAGCAGTAGCGGGAGAGACTACGAGCAGTACTTC
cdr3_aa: CATSSSGRDYEQYF

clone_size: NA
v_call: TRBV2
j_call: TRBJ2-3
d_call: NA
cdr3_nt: TGTGCCAGCAGCCCCTATAATACGCAGTATTTT
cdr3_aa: CASSPYNTQYF